Listed below are T cell receptor beta chains from one sample, sequenced in a study of spatial heterogeneity in lung cancer. TCRdb used MiXCR to reprocess the 5' RACE reads, holding one entry per CDR3 protein. This table has thousands of distinct CDR3 sequences, under 15% appearing once. The source material was lung tumor tissue, sampled at surgery. Source of these receptors: a female donor with early-stage non-small cell lung cancer. Each CDR3 is given with its conserved first and last residue. The order of the fields is V gene, J gene, clone size, CDR3 length, D gene, CDR3 DNA, CDR3 protein. A D gene is named only where the DNA matches it firmly. Part of the rows lack a size; the others show once, few, many or a class for expanded clones.

TRBV12-3/TRBV12-4	TRBJ1-5	NA	15	NA	TGTGCCAGCAGTTTAATGGCGGGTAGCAATCAGCCCCAGCATTTT	CASSLMAGSNQPQHF
TRBV29-1	TRBJ2-1	medium-sized	13	TRBD2	TGCAGCGTTGGACGGGCCGGGGGGAATGAGCAGTTCTTC	CSVGRAGGNEQFF
TRBV6-5	TRBJ1-4	many	16	NA	TGTGCCAGCAGTTACTCCGGGACACCAACTAATGAAAAACTGTTTTTT	CASSYSGTPTNEKLFF
TRBV20-1	TRBJ2-1	medium-sized	16	TRBD2	TGCAGTGCCATAAATATAGCGGGGAGCTCCTACAATGAGCAGTTCTTC	CSAINIAGSSYNEQFF
TRBV2	TRBJ2-5	medium-sized	12	NA	TGTGCCAGCAACCGACAGTCAGAGACCCAGTACTTC	CASNRQSETQYF
TRBV10-1	TRBJ2-3	many	15	NA	TGCGCCAGCAAACGGACATCATCTAGCACAGATACGCAGTATTTT	CASKRTSSSTDTQYF
TRBV12-3/TRBV12-4	TRBJ2-2	medium-sized	14	NA	TGTGCCAGCAGTTTACAGGAGAAGACCGGGGAGCTGTTTTTT	CASSLQEKTGELFF
TRBV7-2	TRBJ2-3	medium-sized	17	TRBD2	TGTGCCAGCAGCTCTCCCCAAGGCCAGCGGGAGACAGATACGCAGTATTTT	CASSSPQGQRETDTQYF
TRBV29-1	TRBJ2-3	medium-sized	15	TRBD1	TGCAGCGCCACTCAGGGGGCTCATAGCACAGATACGCAGTATTTT	CSATQGAHSTDTQYF
TRBV5-1	TRBJ2-2	medium-sized	14	NA	TGCGCCAGCAGCATCATGACAATTTCCGGGGAGCTGTTTTTT	CASSIMTISGELFF
TRBV3-1	TRBJ2-7	many	15	TRBD2	TGTGCCAGCAGCCCGAGAGCGGGAGGCACCTACGAGCAGTACTTC	CASSPRAGGTYEQYF
TRBV27	TRBJ2-3	medium-sized	13	NA	TGTGCCAGCACAAGGCTAAGCACAGATACGCAGTATTTT	CASTRLSTDTQYF
TRBV7-2	TRBJ2-3	many	17	TRBD1	TGTGCCAGCAGCTTAGAGGGCCGACAGGGTGGCACAGATACGCAGTATTTT	CASSLEGRQGGTDTQYF